The entry that follows covers one T cell receptor (beta chain) sequence. The antigen remains undetermined. TCRalpha along with TCRbeta cDNA was subjected to two nested PCRs lasting approximately 16 and 10 cycles. TCRdb re-called the 5' RACE reads, yielding one record per CDR3 amino acid sequence without DNA. Its table lists about 300,000 distinct CDR3 sequences. This CDR3 contains 15 residues. These data come from a study of monozygotic twins with inflammatory bowel disease. Study-wide results and limits: IBD patients showed reduced TCRbeta diversity (inverse Simpson) versus healthy co-twins. Among T cells, the various subtypes were not distinguishable. No repertoire similarity difference was seen between concordant and discordant twins; power was possibly limited.

Sequences were obtained from blood. This sequence was found in a human donor with ulcerative colitis or Crohn's disease, or a healthy co-twin of an affected twin (not recorded which). The chain employs TRBV12-3 or TRBV12-4 and TRBJ1-6; TCRdb's D call, TRBD1, is unchecked because there is no DNA. The CDR3 protein is CASSPRGQGGSPLHF.